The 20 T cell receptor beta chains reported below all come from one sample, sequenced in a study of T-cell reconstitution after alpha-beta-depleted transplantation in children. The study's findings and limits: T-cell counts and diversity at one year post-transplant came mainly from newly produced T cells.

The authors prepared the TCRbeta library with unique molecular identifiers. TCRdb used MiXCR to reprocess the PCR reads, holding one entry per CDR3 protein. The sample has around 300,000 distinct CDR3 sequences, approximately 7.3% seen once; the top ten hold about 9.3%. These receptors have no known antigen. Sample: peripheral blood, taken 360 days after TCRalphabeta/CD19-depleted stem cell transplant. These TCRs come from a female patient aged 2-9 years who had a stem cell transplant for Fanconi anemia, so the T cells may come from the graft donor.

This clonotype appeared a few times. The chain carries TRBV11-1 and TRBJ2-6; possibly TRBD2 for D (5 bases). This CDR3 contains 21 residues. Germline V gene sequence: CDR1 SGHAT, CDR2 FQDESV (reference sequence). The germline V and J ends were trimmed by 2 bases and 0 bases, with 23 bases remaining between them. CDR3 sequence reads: CASSLLGAGVSGYSGANVLTF. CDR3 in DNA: TGTGCCAGCAGCTTATTGGGCGCAGGTGTGTCGGGGTACTCTGGGGCCAACGTCCTGACTTTC.

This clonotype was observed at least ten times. In nucleotides, the CDR3 is TGCAGCGTTAGCGACAGGGGCAATCAGCCCCAGCATTTT. It yields the protein CSVSDRGNQPQHF. V gene TRBV29-1 combines with J gene TRBJ1-5; TRBD1 matches at 7 bases. The CDR3 is 13 amino acids. The germline gives CDR1 SQVTM, CDR2 ANQGSEA. J lost 2 bases, V lost 5 bases, and 3 bases had no gene match.

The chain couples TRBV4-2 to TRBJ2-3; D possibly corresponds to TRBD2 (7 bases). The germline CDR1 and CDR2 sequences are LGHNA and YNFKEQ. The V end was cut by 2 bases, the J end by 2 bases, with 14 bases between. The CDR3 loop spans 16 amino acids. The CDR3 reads CASSQPSRGATDTQYF. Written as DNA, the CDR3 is TGTGCCAGCAGCCAACCATCTCGGGGGGCCACAGATACGCAGTATTTT.

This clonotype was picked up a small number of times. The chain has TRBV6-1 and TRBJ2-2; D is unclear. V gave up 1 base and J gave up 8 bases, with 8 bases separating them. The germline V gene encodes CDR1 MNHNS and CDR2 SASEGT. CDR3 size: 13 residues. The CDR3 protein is CASSEVRWGELFF. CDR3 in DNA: TGTGCCAGCAGTGAAGTTAGGTGGGGGGAGCTGTTTTTT.

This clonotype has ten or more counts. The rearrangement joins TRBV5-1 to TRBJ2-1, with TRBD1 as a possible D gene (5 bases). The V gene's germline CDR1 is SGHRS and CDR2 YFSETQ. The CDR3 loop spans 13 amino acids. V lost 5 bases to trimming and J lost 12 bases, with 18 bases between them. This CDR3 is CASSNNELGAQFF. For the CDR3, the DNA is TGCGCCAGCAGTAACAACGAATTAGGGGCGCAGTTCTTC.

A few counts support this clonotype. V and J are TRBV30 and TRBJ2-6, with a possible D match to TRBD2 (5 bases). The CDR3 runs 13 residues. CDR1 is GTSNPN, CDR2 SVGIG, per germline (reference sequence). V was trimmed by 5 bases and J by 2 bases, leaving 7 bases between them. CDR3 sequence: CAWRSAGANVLTF. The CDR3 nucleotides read TGTGCCTGGCGTAGCGCTGGGGCCAACGTCCTGACTTTC.

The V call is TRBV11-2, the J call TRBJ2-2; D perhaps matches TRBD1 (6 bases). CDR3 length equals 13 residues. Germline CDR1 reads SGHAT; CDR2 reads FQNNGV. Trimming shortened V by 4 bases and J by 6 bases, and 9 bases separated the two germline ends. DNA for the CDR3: TGTGCCAGCAGCTACTACAGGGCCGGGGAGCTGTTTTTT. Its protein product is CASSYYRAGELFF.

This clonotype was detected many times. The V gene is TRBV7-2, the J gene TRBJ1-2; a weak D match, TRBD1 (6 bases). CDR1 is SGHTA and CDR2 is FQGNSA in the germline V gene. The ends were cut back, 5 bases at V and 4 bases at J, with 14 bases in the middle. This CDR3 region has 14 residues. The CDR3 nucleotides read TGTGCCAGCAGCGTCGGGACACCGTCCTATGGCTACACCTTC. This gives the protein CASSVGTPSYGYTF.

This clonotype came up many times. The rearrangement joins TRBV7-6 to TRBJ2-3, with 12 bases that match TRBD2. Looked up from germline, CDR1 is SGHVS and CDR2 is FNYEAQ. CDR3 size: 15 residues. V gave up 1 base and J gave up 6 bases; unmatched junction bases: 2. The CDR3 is CASSLGTSGVDTQYF. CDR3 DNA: TGTGCCAGCAGCTTAGGGACTAGCGGGGTGGATACGCAGTATTTT.

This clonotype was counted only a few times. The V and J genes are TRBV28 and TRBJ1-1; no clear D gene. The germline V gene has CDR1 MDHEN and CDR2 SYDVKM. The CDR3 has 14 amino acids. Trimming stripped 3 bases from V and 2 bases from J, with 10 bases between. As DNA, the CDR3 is TGTGCCAGCAGTTTTCGGGGTCGTAACACTGAAGCTTTCTTT. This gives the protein CASSFRGRNTEAFF. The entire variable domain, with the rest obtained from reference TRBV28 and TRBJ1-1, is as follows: DVKVTQSSRYLVKRTGEKVFLECVQDMDHENMFWYRQDPGLGLRLIYFSYDVKMKEKGDIPEGYSVSREKKERFSLILESASTNQTSMYLCASSFRGRNTEAFFGQGTRLTVV.

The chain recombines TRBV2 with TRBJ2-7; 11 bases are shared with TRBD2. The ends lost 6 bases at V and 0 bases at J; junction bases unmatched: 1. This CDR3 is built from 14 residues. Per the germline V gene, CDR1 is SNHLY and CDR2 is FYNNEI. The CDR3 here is CASRTSGASYEQYF. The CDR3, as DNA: TGTGCCAGCAGGACTAGCGGGGCCTCCTACGAGCAGTACTTC.

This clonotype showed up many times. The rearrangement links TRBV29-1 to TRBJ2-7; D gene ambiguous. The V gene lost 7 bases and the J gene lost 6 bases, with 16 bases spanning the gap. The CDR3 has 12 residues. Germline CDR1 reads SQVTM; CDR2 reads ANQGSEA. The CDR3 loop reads CSGTDTMGEQYF. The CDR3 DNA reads TGCAGCGGGACCGATACGATGGGCGAGCAGTACTTC.

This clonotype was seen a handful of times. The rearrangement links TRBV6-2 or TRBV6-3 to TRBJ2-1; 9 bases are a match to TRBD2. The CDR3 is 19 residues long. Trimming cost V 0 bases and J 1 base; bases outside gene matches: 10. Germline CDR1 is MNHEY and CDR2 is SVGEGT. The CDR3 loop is CASSYSRGGTVLSYNEQFF. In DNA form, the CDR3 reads TGTGCCAGCAGTTACTCGCGGGGGGGGACAGTCCTTTCCTACAATGAGCAGTTCTTC.

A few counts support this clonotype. CDR3 amino acids: CASSPHGWLGDNEQFF. The DNA of the CDR3 is TGTGCCAGCAGCCCCCACGGGTGGTTGGGCGACAATGAGCAGTTCTTC. The rearrangement joins TRBV3-1 to TRBJ2-1; the D is unclear. CDR1 is LGHDT and CDR2 is YNNKEL in the germline V gene (reference sequence). This CDR3 has 16 residues. The V end lost 4 bases, the J end lost 5 bases, and 18 bases lay between the germline ends.

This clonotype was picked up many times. CDR3 protein: CASSSGPLISYNEQFF. The CDR3 DNA follows: TGCGCCAGCAGCTCGGGACCCCTTATCTCATACAATGAGCAGTTCTTC. This chain connects TRBV5-1 to TRBJ2-1, with D perhaps assigned TRBD1 or TRBD2 (5 bases each). CDR1 and CDR2 from the germline V gene are SGHRS and YFSETQ. The CDR3 loop spans 16 amino acids. V was shortened by 3 bases and J by 4 bases, with 17 bases between the two germline ends.

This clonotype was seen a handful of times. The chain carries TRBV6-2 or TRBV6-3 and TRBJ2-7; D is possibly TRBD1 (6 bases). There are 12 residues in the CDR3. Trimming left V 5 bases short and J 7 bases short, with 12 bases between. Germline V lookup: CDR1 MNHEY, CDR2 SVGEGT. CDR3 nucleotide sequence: TGTGCCAGCAGTAGGGGCAGGGGTGAGCAGTACGTC. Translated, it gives CASSRGRGEQYV.

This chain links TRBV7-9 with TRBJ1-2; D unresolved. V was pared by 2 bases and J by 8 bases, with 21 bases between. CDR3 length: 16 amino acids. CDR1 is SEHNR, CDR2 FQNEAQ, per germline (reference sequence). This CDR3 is CASSLNQGRETIGYTF. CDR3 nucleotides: TGTGCCAGCAGCTTAAACCAAGGCCGTGAGACTATAGGCTACACCTTC.

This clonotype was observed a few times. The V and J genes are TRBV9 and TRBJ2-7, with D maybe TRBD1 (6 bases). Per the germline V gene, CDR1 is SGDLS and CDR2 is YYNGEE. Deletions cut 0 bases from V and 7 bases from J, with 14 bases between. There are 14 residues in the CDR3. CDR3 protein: CASSVAPQGREQYF. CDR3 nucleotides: TGTGCCAGCAGCGTAGCCCCGCAGGGGAGAGAGCAGTACTTC.

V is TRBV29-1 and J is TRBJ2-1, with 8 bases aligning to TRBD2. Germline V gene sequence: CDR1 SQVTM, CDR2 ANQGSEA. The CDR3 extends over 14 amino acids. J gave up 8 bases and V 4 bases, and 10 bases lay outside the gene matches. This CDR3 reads CSVVAGPPADEQFF. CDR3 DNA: TGCAGCGTTGTAGCGGGGCCCCCGGCGGATGAGCAGTTCTTC.

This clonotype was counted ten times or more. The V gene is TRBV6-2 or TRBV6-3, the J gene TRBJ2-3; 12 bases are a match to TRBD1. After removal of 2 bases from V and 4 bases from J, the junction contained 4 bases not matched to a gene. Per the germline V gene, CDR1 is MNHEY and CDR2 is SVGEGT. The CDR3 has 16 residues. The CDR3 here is CASSYLRDRGPDTQYF. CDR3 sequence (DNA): TGTGCCAGCAGTTACCTGCGGGACAGGGGGCCAGATACGCAGTATTTT.